Following are 2 T cell receptor beta chains from one sample sequenced in a study of molecular identifiers for immune sequencing clone quantification. TCRdb ran MiXCR on the PCR reads and lists one entry per CDR3 protein. The table includes thousands of distinct CDR3 sequences, 33% detected once. The sample comprised naive CD8+ T cells from blood, with Jurkat cell RNA spiked in. Documented subset: FACS-sorted CD8+CD4-CCR7+CD45RA+ naive T cells. The receptors were sampled from a human donor in good health. Some libraries in this study had Jurkat cell RNA spiked in.

The chain is built from TRBV27 and TRBJ2-7; TRBD2 matches at 10 bases. Germline lookup yields CDR1 MNHEY and CDR2 SMNVEV (reference sequence). The CDR3 runs 15 residues. With V trimmed by 2 bases and J by 2 bases, 3 bases remained unmatched. The CDR3: CASSLGLAGAYEQYF. The CDR3 DNA reads TGTGCCAGCAGTTTAGGGCTAGCGGGGGCCTACGAGCAGTACTTC.

This clonotype turned up a few times. This chain uses TRBV13 with TRBJ2-5; the D is unclear. Trimming took off 3 bases at V and 1 base at J, with 9 bases between the two ends. CDR1 is PRHDT and CDR2 is FYEKMQ in the germline V gene (reference sequence). This CDR3 contains 14 residues. The CDR3 loop is CASSLASRQETQYF. DNA of the CDR3: TGTGCCAGCAGCTTGGCTAGTCGCCAAGAGACCCAGTACTTC.